This T cell receptor (beta chain) was obtained from a study of T cells in Graves' hyperthyroidism and ophthalmopathy. The CDR3 runs 18 residues. CDR1 is SGHDN, CDR2 FVKESK, per germline. Trimming removed 1 base from V and 3 bases from J; junction bases left unmatched: 8. Over 18 months, lack of ophthalmopathy progression marked Graves' hyperthyroidism as stable. TCR beta CDR3 sequences were amplified from RNA transcripts. TCR CDR3 underwent first-round RT-PCR with the HTBI primer set. A single record per CDR3 protein comes from TCRdb applying MiXCR to the multiplex PCR reads. The sample yields hundreds of thousands of distinct CDR3 sequences, 46% seen once.

The chain is built from TRBV14 and TRBJ2-6, with 8 bases identical to TRBD1. The receptor was isolated from a woman aged 18-35 years with Graves' hyperthyroidism. The sample consisted of peripheral blood or thyroid tissue (not recorded which). The CDR3 sequence: CASSQGRTGNRGANVLTF. CDR3 nucleotides: TGTGCCAGCAGCCAAGGTCGGACAGGGAATCGTGGGGCCAACGTCCTGACTTTC.